This T cell receptor (beta chain) appears in the sequencing data of a study of T cells in Graves' hyperthyroidism and ophthalmopathy. Study outcomes and limitations: Ophthalmopathy, which appeared later, was predicted by the model a median about 6.8 months before onset.

Researchers amplified the TCR beta CDR3 regions from RNA transcripts. The TCR CDR3 first-round RT-PCR relied on the HTBI primer set. Each CDR3 protein is one row after TCRdb ran MiXCR on the multiplex PCR reads. The table lists over 300,000 distinct CDR3 sequences, more than 11% of them singletons. Uncontrolled infection, other autoimmune disease, pregnancy or lactation barred patients from enrollment. The CDR3 is 14 amino acids. The germline CDR1 and CDR2 sequences are LGHDT and YNNKEL (reference sequence). V was shortened by 1 base and J by 3 bases, with 10 bases between the two germline ends. Of note for this clonotype: The antigen is not known. Just one base apart from a much larger clone, this may be a read error.

The chain combines TRBV3-1 with TRBJ2-7; D gene unclear. Sequenced sample: blood. This TCR was recovered from a woman in her fifties or sixties with Graves' hyperthyroidism. The DNA of the CDR3 is TGTGCCAGCAGCCAAGTTGCGGCTAGCTACGAGCAGTACTTC. Protein: CASSQVAASYEQYF.